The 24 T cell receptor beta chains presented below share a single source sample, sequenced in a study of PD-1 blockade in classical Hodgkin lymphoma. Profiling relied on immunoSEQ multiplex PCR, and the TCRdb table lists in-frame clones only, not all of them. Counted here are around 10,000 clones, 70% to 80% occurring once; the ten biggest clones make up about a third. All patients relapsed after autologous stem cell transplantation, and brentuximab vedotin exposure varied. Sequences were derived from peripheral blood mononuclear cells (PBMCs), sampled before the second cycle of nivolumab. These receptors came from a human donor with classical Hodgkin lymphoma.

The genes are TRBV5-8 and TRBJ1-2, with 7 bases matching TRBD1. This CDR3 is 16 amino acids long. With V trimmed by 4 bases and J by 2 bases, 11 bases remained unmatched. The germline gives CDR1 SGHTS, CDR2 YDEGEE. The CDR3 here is CASSRGNPGQNYGYTF. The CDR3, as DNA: TGTGCCAGCAGCCGAGGCAACCCGGGACAGAACTATGGCTACACCTTC.

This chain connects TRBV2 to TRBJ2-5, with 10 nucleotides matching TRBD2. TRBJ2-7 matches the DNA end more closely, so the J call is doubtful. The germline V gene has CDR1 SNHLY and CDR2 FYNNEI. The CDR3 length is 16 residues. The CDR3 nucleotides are TGTGCCAGCAGGTACCTACTAGCGGGACTTAGGAACGAGCAGTACTTC. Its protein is CASRYLLAGLRNEQYF.

CDR3 amino acids: CASSHRQGSSNSGANVLTF. CDR3 nucleotides: TGTGCCAGCAGCCACCGACAGGGGTCCTCAAACTCTGGGGCCAACGTCCTGACTTTC. The rearrangement uses TRBV7-6 and TRBJ2-6; TRBD1 agrees at 8 bases. Trimming took 5 bases from V and 0 from J; bases not matched to a gene: 12. This CDR3 has 19 amino acids. Germline V gene data show CDR1 as SGHVS and CDR2 as FNYEAQ.

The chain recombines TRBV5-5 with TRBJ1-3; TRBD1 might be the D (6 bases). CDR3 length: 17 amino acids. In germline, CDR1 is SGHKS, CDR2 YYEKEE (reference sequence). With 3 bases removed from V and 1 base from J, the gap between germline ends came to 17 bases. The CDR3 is CASSSRGGGASGNTIYF. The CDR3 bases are TGTGCCAGCAGCTCCCGCGGAGGGGGTGCATCTGGAAACACCATATATTTT.

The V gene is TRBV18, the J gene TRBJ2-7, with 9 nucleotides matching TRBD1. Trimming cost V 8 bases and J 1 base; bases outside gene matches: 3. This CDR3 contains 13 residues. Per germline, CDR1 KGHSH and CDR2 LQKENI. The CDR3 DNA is TGTGCCAGCGTAGGGACAGGGTCCTACGAGCAGTACTTC. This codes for CASVGTGSYEQYF.

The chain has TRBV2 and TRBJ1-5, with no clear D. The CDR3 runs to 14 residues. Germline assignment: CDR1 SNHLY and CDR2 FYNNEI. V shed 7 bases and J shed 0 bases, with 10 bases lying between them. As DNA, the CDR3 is TGTGCCAGCAAGGCCCAAAATAGCAATCAGCCCCAGCATTTT. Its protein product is CASKAQNSNQPQHF.

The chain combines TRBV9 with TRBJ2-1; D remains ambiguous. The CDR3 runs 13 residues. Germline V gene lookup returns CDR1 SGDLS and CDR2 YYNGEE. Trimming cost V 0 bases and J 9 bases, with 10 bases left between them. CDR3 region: CASSVGDLLEQFF. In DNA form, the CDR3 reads TGTGCCAGCAGCGTAGGAGACCTCCTTGAGCAGTTCTTC.

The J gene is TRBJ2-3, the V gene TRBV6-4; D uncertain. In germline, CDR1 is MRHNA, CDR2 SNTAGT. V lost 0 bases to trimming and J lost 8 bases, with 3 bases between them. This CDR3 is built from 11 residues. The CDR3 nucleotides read TGTGCCAGCAGTGACTCCCTTACGCAGTATTTT. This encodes CASSDSLTQYF.

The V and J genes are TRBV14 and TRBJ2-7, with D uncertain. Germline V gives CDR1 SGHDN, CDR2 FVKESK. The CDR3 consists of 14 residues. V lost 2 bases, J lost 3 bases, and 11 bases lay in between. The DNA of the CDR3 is TGTGCCAGCAGCCAAACCCCCTGGGGCTACGAGCAGTACTTC. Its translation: CASSQTPWGYEQYF.

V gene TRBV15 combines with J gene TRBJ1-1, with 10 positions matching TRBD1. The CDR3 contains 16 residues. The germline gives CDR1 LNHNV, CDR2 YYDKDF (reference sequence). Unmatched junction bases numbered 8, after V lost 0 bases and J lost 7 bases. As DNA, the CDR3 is TGTGCCACCAGCAGAGATGCGGGGACAGGGGCGATTGAAGCTTTCTTT. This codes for CATSRDAGTGAIEAFF.

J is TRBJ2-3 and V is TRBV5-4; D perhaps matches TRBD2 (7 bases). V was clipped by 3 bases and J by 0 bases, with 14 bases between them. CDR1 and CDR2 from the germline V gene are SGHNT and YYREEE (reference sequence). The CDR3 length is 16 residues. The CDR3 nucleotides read TGTGCCAGCAGCTCGGGGGGCGGAGGAAGCACAGATACGCAGTATTTT. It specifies CASSSGGGGSTDTQYF.

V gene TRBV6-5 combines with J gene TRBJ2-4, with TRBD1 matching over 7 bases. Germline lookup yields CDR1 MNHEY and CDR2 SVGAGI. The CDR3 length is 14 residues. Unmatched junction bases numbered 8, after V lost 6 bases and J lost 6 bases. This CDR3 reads CASRHDREVNIQYF. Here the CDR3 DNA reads TGTGCCAGCAGACACGACAGGGAAGTAAACATTCAGTACTTC.

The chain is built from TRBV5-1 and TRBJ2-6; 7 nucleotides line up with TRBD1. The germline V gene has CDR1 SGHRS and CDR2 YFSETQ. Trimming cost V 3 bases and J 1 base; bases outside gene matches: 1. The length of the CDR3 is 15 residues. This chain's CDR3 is CASSSGGSGANVLTF. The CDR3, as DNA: TGCGCCAGCAGCTCAGGGGGATCTGGGGCCAACGTCCTGACTTTC.

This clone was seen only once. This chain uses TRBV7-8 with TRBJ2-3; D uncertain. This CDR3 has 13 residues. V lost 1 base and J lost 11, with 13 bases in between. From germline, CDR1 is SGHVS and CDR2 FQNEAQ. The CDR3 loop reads CASSLEGYLWQYF. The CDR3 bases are TGTGCCAGCAGCTTAGAGGGCTACCTTTGGCAGTATTTT.

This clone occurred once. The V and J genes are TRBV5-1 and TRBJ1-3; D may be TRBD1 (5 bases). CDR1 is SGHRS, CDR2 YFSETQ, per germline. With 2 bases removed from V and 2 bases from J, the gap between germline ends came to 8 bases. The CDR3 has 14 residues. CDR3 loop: CASSLIGAGNTIYF. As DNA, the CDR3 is TGCGCCAGCAGCTTAATAGGGGCTGGAAACACCATATATTTT.

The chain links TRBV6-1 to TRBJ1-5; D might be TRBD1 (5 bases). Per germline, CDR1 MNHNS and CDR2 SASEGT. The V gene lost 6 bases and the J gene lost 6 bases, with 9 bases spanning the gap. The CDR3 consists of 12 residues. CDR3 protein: CASRSGFQPQHF. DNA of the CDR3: TGTGCCAGCAGGTCAGGGTTTCAGCCCCAGCATTTT.

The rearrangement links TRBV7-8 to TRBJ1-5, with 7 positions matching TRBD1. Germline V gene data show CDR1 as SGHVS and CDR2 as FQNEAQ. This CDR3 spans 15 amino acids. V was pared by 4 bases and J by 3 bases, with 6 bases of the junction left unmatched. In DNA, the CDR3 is TGTGCCAGCAGCTCGACAGGGAGTGCCAATCAGCCCCAGCATTTT. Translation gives CASSSTGSANQPQHF. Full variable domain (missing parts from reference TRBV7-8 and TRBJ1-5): GAGVSQSPRYKVAKRGQDVALRCDPISGHVSLFWYQQALGQGPEFLTYFQNEAQLDKSGLPSDRFFAERPEGSVSTLKIQRTQQEDSAVYLCASSSTGSANQPQHFGDGTRLSIL.

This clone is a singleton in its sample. CDR3 amino acids: CASRLQLSIPTGELFF. The CDR3 DNA follows: TGTGCCAGCAGACTCCAACTATCTATTCCCACCGGGGAGCTGTTTTTT. The chain employs TRBV7-2 and TRBJ2-2; D uncertain. This CDR3 has 16 residues. Germline V gene lookup returns CDR1 SGHTA and CDR2 FQGNSA. With 6 bases removed from V and 4 bases from J, the gap between germline ends came to 18 bases.

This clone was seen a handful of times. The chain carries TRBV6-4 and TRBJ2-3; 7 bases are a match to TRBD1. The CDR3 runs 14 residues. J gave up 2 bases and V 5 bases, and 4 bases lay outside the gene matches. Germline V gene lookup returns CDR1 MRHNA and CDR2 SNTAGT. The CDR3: CASSRDSSTDTQYF. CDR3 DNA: TGTGCCAGCAGTAGGGACAGCTCCACAGATACGCAGTATTTT.

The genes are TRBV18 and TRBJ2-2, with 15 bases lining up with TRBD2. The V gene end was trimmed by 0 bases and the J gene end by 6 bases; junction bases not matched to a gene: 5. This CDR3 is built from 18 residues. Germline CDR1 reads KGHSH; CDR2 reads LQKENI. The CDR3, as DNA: TGTGCCAGCTCACCACCGGGACTAGCGGGGGGAAGGGCCGGGGAGCTGTTTTTT. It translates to CASSPPGLAGGRAGELFF.

In nucleotides, the CDR3 is TGTGCCACCCGGACACCCTATTGGGACGAGCAGTACTTC. Its translation is CATRTPYWDEQYF. The chain employs TRBV10-3 and TRBJ2-7; D is possibly TRBD1 (5 bases). CDR1 and CDR2 (germline): ENHRY, SYGVKD. This CDR3 region has 13 residues. V lost 10 bases to trimming and J lost 5 bases, with 18 bases between them.

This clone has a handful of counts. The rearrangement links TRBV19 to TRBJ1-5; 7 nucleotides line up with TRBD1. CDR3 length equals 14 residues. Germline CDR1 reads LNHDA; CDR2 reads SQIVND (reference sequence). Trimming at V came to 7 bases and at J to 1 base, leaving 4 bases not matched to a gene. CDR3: CASNDRESNQPQHF. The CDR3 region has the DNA TGTGCCAGTAACGACAGGGAAAGCAATCAGCCCCAGCATTTT. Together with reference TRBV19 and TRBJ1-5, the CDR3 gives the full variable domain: DGGITQSPKYLFRKEGQNVTLSCEQNLNHDAMYWYRQDPGQGLRLIYYSQIVNDFQKGDIAEGYSVSREKKESFPLTVTSAQKNPTAFYLCASNDRESNQPQHFGDGTRLSIL.

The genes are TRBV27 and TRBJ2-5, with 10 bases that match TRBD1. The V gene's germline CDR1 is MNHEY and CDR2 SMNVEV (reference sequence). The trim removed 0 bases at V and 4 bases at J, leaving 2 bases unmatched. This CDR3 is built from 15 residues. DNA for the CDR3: TGTGCCAGCAGTTTATCCCGGACAGGGGGAGAGACCCAGTACTTC. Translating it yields CASSLSRTGGETQYF.

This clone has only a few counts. The CDR3 nucleotides are TGTGCCAGCAGCCGCATTCCGGGACCCCGAGGAACTGAAGCTTTCTTT. Translation: CASSRIPGPRGTEAFF. The chain uses TRBV7-8 and TRBJ1-1, with a tentative D call TRBD1 (5 bases). The V gene's germline CDR1 is SGHVS and CDR2 FQNEAQ. The CDR3 totals 16 residues. V was shortened by 5 bases and J by 5 bases, with 21 bases between the two germline ends.